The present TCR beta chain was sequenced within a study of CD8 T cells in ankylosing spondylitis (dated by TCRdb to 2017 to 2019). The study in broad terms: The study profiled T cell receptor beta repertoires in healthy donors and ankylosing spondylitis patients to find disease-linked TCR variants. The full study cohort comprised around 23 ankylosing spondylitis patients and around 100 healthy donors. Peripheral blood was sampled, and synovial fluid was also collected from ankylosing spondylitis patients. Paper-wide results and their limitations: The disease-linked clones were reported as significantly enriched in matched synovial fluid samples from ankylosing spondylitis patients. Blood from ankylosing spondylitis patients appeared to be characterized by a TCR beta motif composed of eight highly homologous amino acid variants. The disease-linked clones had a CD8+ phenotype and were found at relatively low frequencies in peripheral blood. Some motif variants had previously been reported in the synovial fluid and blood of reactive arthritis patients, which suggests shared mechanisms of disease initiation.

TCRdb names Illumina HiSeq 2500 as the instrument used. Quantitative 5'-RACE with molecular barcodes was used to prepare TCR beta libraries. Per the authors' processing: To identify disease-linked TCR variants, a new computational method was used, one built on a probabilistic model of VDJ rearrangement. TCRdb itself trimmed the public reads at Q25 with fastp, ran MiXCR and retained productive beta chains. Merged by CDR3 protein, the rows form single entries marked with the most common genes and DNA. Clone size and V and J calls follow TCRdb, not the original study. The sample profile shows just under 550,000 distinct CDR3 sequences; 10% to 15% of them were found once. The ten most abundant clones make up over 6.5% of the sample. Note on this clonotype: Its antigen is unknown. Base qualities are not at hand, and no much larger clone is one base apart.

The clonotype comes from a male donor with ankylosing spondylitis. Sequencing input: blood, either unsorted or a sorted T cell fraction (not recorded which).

The CDR3 protein: CASTRGAGVYQETQYF. The DNA sequence reads TGTGCCAGCACTCGAGGAGCGGGAGTGTACCAAGAGACCCAGTACTTC. Recombination connected TRBV12-3 or TRBV12-4 to TRBJ2-5, with TRBD2 matching 8 junction bases. The CDR3 runs 16 amino acids, cysteine and phenylalanine included. CDR3 DNA is the only sequence kept; it has 48 bases, read in frame from the first base. Here V drops 7 bases and J drops 0 bases, and the junction holds 10 bases not matched to any gene.